Listed here is a single T cell receptor (beta chain). Germline CDR1 and CDR2: SGHRS and YFSETQ. The CDR3 consists of 13 residues. The V and J ends lost 2 bases and 4 bases respectively, with 9 bases between them. This sample stems from a study of blood T cell repertoires in COVID-19. Study in general: The United States, Italy and Spain provided the acute and convalescent COVID-19 samples. T cells, B-cell-depleted T cells, or PBMCs provided the cDNA or gDNA that served as material.

Recovery among Cohort 3 donors was established by two negative PCRs, clearance, or symptom resolution. In the source study's methods: It was from reference gene primer amplification that nucleated cell counts were estimated. Clones were sequenced by immunoSEQ multiplex PCR, and TCRdb holds only the in-frame ones, with some missing. The DNA was the basis for D and trimming; V, J and clone size are from that table. The table includes about 480,000 clones, approximately 90% detected once. The specimen sequenced was PBMCs or T cells enriched from blood (not recorded which). The TCR originated in a woman between 35 and 50 years old who had recovered from COVID-19. The V gene is TRBV5-1, the J gene TRBJ1-1; D may be TRBD1 (6 bases). This CDR3 is CASSLGQSTEAFF. The CDR3 coding sequence is TGCGCCAGCAGCTTAGGACAGAGCACTGAAGCTTTCTTT.